The 10 T cell receptor beta chains reported below all come from one sample, sequenced in a study of T cell clusters in autoimmune cytopenias. Each sample's input was around 250 ng genomic DNA, 38,000 or so genome equivalents. TRB was amplified by touch-down multiplex PCR, primer pools A and B combined. From its re-call of the multiplex PCR reads, TCRdb lists each CDR3 protein once, without DNA. There are about 15,000 distinct CDR3 sequences in the sample, with about 3.8% held by the top ten. The data also belong to a second study, concerning T cell repertoires in aging, cancer and after chemotherapy.

Sequencing was carried out using peripheral blood. These receptors all come from a human donor in good health.

This chain uses TRBV27 with TRBJ1-6. Germline V CDR1 and CDR2: MNHEY, SMNVEV (reference sequence). There are 13 residues in the CDR3. This CDR3 reads CATRRGHNSPLHF.

CDR3 loop: CASSQIPDSNQPQHF. This rearrangement joins TRBV18 to TRBJ1-5. CDR1 is KGHSH and CDR2 is LQKENI in the germline V gene. This CDR3 is 15 amino acids long.

CDR3: CASRNDGTTNEKLFF. The J gene is TRBJ1-4, the V gene TRBV6-2 or TRBV6-3. Per the germline V gene, CDR1 is MNHEY and CDR2 is SVGEGT. The CDR3 has 15 amino acids.

The chain recombines TRBV5-6 with TRBJ2-7; there is no DNA to check the TCRdb D call of TRBD1. The V gene's germline CDR1 is SGHDT and CDR2 YYEEEE. The CDR3 covers 16 residues. The CDR3 loop is CASSLSVRDVTYEQYF.

The rearrangement joins TRBV19 to TRBJ2-3; the TCRdb D gene call, TRBD1, has no DNA to confirm it. This CDR3 has 11 residues. Looked up from germline, CDR1 is LNHDA and CDR2 is SQIVND (reference sequence). The CDR3 is CASKGGDTQYF. The entire variable domain, with the rest obtained from reference TRBV19 and TRBJ2-3, is as follows: DGGITQSPKYLFRKEGQNVTLSCEQNLNHDAMYWYRQDPGQGLRLIYYSQIVNDFQKGDIAEGYSVSREKKESFPLTVTSAQKNPTAFYLCASKGGDTQYFGPGTRLTVL.

This chain joins TRBV19 and TRBJ1-5. Per the germline V gene, CDR1 is LNHDA and CDR2 is SQIVND (reference sequence). The CDR3 consists of 14 residues. CDR3 residues: CASSIGYSNQPQHF.

In terms of frequency, this clonotype is large. This chain connects TRBV29-1 to TRBJ2-5; as DNA is missing, the TRBD1 call by TCRdb cannot be tested. CDR1 is SQVTM and CDR2 is ANQGSEA in the germline V gene. This CDR3 contains 14 residues. CDR3 protein: CSVPGPGGQETQYF.

The V gene is TRBV19, the J gene TRBJ2-5; TCRdb selects TRBD1, and the lack of DNA leaves this call unchecked. The CDR3 is made up of 17 amino acids. Germline CDR1 LNHDA, CDR2 SQIVND (reference sequence). The CDR3 is CASSGSRLSPGALGQFF.

The V call is TRBV11-1, the J call TRBJ2-4; TCRdb's D gene call, TRBD1, goes unchecked for lack of DNA. Germline lookup yields CDR1 SGHAT and CDR2 FQDESV (reference sequence). There are 13 residues in the CDR3. This CDR3 reads CASTGDFRNEQYF. Variable domain in full (rest from reference TRBV11-1 and TRBJ2-4): EAEVAQSPRYKITEKSQAVAFWCDPISGHATLYWYRQILGQGPELLVQFQDESVVDDSQLPKDRFSAERLKGVDSTLKIQPAELGDSAMYLCASTGDFRNEQYFGAGTRLSVL.

CDR3 amino acids: CASSENGGGDEQFF. This sequence joins TRBV6-1 and TRBJ2-1; there is no DNA to check the TCRdb D call of TRBD1. CDR1 and CDR2 from the germline V gene are MNHNS and SASEGT. The CDR3 spans 14 residues.